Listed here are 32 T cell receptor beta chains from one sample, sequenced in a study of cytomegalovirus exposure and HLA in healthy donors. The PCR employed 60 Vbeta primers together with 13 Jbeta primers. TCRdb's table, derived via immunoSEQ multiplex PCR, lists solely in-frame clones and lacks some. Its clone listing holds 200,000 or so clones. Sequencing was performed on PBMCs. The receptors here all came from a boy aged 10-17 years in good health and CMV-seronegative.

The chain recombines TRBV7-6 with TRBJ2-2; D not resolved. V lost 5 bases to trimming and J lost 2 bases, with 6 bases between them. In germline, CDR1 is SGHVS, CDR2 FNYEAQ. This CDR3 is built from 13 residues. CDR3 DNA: TGTGCCAGCAGCAACTCTAACACCGGGGAGCTGTTTTTT. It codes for CASSNSNTGELFF.

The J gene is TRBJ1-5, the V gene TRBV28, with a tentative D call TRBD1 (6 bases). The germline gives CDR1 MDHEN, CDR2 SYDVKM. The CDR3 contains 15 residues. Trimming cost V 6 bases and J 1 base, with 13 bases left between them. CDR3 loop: CASRYRDLSNQPQHF. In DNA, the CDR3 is TGTGCCAGCAGATACAGGGATTTGAGCAATCAGCCCCAGCATTTT.

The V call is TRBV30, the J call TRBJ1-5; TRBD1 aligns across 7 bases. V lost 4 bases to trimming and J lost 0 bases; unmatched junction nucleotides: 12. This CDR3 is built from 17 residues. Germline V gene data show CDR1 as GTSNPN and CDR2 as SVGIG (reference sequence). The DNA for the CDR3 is TGTGCCTGGAATGTCAAGAGGGGGCTTGGTAGCAATCAGCCCCAGCATTTT. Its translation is CAWNVKRGLGSNQPQHF.

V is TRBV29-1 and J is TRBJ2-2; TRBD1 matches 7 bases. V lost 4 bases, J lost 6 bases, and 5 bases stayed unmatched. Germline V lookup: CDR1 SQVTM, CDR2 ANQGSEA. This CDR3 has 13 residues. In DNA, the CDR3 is TGCAGCGTTGTCAGGGGGTCCCCCGGGGAGCTGTTTTTT. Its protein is CSVVRGSPGELFF.

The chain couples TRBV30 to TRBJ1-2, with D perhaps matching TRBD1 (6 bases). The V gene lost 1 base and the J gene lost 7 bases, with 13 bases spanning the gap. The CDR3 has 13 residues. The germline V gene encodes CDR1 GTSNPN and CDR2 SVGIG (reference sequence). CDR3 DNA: TGTGCCTGGAGTGGGGGGCGCGGGGGTGGCTACACCTTC. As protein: CAWSGGRGGGYTF.

CDR3 sequence reads: CASKLGPKSTGELFF. The DNA of the CDR3 is TGCGCCAGCAAGCTTGGGCCCAAGAGCACCGGGGAGCTGTTTTTT. The V gene is TRBV5-1, the J gene TRBJ2-2; D unclear. This CDR3 has 15 amino acids. Germline CDR1 SGHRS, CDR2 YFSETQ. V lost 6 bases, J lost 4 bases, and 16 bases lay in between.

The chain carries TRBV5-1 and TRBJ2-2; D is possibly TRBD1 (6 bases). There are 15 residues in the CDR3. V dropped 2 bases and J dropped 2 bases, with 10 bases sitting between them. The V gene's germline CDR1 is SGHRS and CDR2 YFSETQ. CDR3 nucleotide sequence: TGCGCCAGCAGCTTCGGACAGACTAACACCGGGGAGCTGTTTTTT. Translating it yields CASSFGQTNTGELFF. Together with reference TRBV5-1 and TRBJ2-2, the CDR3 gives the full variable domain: KAGVTQTPRYLIKTRGQQVTLSCSPISGHRSVSWYQQTPGQGLQFLFEYFSETQRNKGNFPGRFSGRQFSNSRSEMNVSTLELGDSALYLCASSFGQTNTGELFFGEGSRLTVL.

Here the CDR3 DNA reads TGTGCCAGCAGCTTAGTATTCACCGGGACAGGGGTCCATGGCTACACCTTC. This encodes CASSLVFTGTGVHGYTF. V is TRBV7-2 and J is TRBJ1-2; 10 bases fit TRBD1. Germline trimming cut 1 base from V and 6 bases from J; bases unmatched to any gene: 11. This CDR3 has 17 amino acids. Germline-derived CDR1 and CDR2 are SGHTA and FQGNSA.

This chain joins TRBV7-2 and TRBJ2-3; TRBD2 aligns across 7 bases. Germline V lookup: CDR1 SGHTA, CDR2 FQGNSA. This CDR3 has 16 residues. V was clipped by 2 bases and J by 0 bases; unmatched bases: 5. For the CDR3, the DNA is TGTGCCAGCAGCTTAAGGTGGCGGGGGAGCACAGATACGCAGTATTTT. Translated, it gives CASSLRWRGSTDTQYF. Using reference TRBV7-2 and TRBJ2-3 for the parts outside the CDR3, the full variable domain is GAGVSQSPSNKVTEKGKDVELRCDPISGHTALYWYRQSLGQGLEFLIYFQGNSAPDKSGLPSDRFSAERTGGSVSTLTIQRTQQEDSAVYLCASSLRWRGSTDTQYFGPGTRLTVL.

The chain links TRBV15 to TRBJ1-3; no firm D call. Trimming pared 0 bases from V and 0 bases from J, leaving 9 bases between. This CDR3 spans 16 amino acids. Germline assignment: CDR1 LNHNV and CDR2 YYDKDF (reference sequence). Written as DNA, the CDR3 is TGTGCCACCAGCAGAGAAGACTGGAGCTCTGGAAACACCATATATTTT. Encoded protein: CATSREDWSSGNTIYF.

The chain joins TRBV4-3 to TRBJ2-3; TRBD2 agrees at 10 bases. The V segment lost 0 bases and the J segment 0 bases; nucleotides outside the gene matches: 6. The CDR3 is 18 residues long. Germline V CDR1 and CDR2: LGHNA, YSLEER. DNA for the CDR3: TGCGCCAGCAGCCAAGATGTCCCTAGCGGGGGTAGCACAGATACGCAGTATTTT. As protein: CASSQDVPSGGSTDTQYF.

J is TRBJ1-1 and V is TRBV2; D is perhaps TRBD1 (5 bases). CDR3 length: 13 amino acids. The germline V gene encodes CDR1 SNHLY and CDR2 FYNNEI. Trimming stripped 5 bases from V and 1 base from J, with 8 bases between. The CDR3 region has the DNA TGTGCCAGCAGTACCGACAGGAACACTGAAGCTTTCTTT. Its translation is CASSTDRNTEAFF.

For the CDR3, the DNA is TGTGCCAGCAGCCATTTTAGGGCGGGGCCCTACGAGCAGTACTTC. This codes for CASSHFRAGPYEQYF. J is TRBJ2-7 and V is TRBV5-6, with TRBD2 as a possible D gene (6 bases). There are 15 residues in the CDR3. The germline V gene has CDR1 SGHDT and CDR2 YYEEEE. The germline V and J ends were trimmed by 4 bases and 2 bases, with 16 bases remaining between them.

The CDR3 is CATRSRDRYSNTEAFF. In DNA, the CDR3 is TGTGCCACCAGATCTCGGGACAGATACTCGAACACTGAAGCTTTCTTT. The rearrangement links TRBV15 to TRBJ1-1; 7 nucleotides align to TRBD1. Losses at the gene ends were 6 bases for V and 1 base for J; bases not matched to a gene: 11. The CDR3 spans 16 residues. The germline gives CDR1 LNHNV, CDR2 YYDKDF (reference sequence). The full variable domain, its missing parts supplied by reference TRBV15 and TRBJ1-1, is DAMVIQNPRYQVTQFGKPVTLSCSQTLNHNVMYWYQQKSSQAPKLLFHYYDKDFNNEADTPDNFQSRRPNTSFCFLDIRSPGLGDTAMYLCATRSRDRYSNTEAFFGQGTRLTVV.

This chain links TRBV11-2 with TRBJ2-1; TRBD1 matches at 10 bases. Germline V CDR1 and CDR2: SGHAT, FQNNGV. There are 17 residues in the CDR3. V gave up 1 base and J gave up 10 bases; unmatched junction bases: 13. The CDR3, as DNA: TGTGCCAGCAGCTTAGTGCGTGAGACAGGGGGCCCGGGGGAGCAGTTCTTC. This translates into CASSLVRETGGPGEQFF.

This CDR3 reads CASSVGQGTDTQYF. The CDR3 DNA sequence: TGTGCCAGCAGCGTGGGACAGGGCACAGATACGCAGTATTTT. The V call is TRBV5-4, the J call TRBJ2-3, with 8 bases that match TRBD1. The CDR3 totals 14 residues. Germline CDR1 SGHNT, CDR2 YYREEE (reference sequence). V trimming: 4 bases; J trimming: 1 base; junction bases outside the gene matches: 2. The entire variable domain, with the rest obtained from reference TRBV5-4 and TRBJ2-3, is as follows: ETGVTQSPTHLIKTRGQQVTLRCSSQSGHNTVSWYQQALGQGPQFIFQYYREEENGRGNFPPRFSGLQFPNYSSELNVNALELDDSALYLCASSVGQGTDTQYFGPGTRLTVL.

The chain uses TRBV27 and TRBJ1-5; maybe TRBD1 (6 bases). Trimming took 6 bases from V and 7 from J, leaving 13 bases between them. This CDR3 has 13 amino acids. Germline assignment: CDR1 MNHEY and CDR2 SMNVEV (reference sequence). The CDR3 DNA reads TGTGCCAGCAGGTGGGGGCAGGGGCAGCCCCAGCATTTT. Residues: CASRWGQGQPQHF.

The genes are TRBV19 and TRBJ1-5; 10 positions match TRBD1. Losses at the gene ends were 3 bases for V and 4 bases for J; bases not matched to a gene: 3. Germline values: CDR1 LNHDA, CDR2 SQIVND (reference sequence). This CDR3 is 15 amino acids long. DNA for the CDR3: TGTGCCAGTAGTATTGAGGGACAGGGGAATCAGCCCCAGCATTTT. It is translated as CASSIEGQGNQPQHF.

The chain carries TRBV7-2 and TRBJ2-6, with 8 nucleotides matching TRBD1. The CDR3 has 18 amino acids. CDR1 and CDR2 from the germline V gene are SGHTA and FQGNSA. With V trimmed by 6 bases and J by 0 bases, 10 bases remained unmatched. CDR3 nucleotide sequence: TGTGCCAGCAGGGGGCAGGGGGCAATTAGCTCTGGGGCCAACGTCCTGACTTTC. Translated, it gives CASRGQGAISSGANVLTF.

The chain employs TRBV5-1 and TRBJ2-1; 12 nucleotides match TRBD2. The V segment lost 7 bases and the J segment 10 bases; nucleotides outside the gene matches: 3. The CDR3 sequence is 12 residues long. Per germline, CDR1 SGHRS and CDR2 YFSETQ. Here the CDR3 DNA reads TGCGCCAGCCTCCTAGCGGGGGGGGAGCAGTTCTTC. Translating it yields CASLLAGGEQFF.

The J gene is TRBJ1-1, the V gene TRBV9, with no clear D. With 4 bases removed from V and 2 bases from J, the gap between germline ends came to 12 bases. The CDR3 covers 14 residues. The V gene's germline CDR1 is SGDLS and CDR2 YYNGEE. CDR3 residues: CASSPGAGNTEAFF. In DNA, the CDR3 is TGTGCCAGCAGCCCGGGAGCAGGAAACACTGAAGCTTTCTTT. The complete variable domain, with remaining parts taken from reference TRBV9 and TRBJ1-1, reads DSGVTQTPKHLITATGQRVTLRCSPRSGDLSVYWYQQSLDQGLQFLIQYYNGEERAKGNILERFSAQQFPDLHSELNLSSLELGDSALYFCASSPGAGNTEAFFGQGTRLTVV.

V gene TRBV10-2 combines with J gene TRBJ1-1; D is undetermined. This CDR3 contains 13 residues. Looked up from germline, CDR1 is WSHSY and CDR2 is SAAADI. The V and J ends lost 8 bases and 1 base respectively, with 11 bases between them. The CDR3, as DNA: TGCGCCAGCTCTACGGTGAAGAACACTGAAGCTTTCTTT. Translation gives CASSTVKNTEAFF.

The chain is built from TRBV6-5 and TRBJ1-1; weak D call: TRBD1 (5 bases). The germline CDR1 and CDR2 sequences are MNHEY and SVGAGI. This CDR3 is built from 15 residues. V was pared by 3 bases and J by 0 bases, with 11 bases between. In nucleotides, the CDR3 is TGTGCCAGCAGTTATGACAGACAATTGAACACTGAAGCTTTCTTT. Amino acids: CASSYDRQLNTEAFF.

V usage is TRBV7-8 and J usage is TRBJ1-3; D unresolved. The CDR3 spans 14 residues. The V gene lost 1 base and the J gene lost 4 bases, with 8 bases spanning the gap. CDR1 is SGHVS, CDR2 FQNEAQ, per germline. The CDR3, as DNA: TGTGCCAGCAGCTTAGAGGCTAGGGGAAACACCATATATTTT. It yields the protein CASSLEARGNTIYF.

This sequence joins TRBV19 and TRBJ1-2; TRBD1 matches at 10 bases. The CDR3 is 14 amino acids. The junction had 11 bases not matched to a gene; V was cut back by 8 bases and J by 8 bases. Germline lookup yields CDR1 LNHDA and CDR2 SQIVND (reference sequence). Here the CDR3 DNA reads TGTGCCAGTGAGACCGGGACAGGGGAGTGGGGCTACACCTTC. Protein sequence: CASETGTGEWGYTF.

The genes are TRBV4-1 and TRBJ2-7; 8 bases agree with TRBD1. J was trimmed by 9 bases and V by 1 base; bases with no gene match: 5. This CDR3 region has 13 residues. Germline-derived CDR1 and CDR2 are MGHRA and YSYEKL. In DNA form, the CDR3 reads TGCGCCAGCAGCCAAGCAGGGGGCCTGGGGCAGTACTTC. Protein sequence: CASSQAGGLGQYF.

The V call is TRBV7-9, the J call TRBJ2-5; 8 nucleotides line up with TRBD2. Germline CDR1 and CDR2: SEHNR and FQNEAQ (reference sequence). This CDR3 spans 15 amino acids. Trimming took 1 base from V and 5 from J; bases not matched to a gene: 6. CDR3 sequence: CASSLVERGRETQYF. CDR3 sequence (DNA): TGTGCCAGCAGCTTAGTCGAGCGGGGGCGGGAGACCCAGTACTTC. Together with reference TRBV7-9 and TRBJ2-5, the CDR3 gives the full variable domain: DTGVSQNPRHKITKRGQNVTFRCDPISEHNRLYWYRQTLGQGPEFLTYFQNEAQLEKSRLLSDRFSAERPKGSFSTLEIQRTEQGDSAMYLCASSLVERGRETQYFGPGTRLLVL.

Here the CDR3 reads CASSYRKDEQYF. For the CDR3, the DNA is TGTGCCAGCAGCTACAGGAAGGACGAGCAGTACTTC. The V and J genes are TRBV6-1 and TRBJ2-7; D might be TRBD1 (5 bases). The CDR3 extends over 12 amino acids. With 6 bases removed from V and 5 bases from J, the gap between germline ends came to 11 bases. In germline, CDR1 is MNHNS, CDR2 SASEGT.

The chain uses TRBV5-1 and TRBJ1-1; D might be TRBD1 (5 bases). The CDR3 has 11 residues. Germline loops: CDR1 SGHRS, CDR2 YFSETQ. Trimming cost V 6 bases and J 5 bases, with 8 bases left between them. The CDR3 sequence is CASTSGTEAFF. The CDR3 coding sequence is TGCGCCAGCACCTCAGGGACTGAAGCTTTCTTT.

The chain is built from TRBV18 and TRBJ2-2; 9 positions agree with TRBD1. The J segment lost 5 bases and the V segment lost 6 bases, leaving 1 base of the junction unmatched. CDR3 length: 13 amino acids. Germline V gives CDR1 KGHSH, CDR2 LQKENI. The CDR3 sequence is CASSGTGTGELFF. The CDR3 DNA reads TGTGCCAGCTCCGGGACAGGGACCGGGGAGCTGTTTTTT.

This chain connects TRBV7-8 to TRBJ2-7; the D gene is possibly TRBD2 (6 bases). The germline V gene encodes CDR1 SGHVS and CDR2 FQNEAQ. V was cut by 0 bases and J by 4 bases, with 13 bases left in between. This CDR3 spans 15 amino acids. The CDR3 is CASSLAENGGYEQYF. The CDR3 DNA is TGTGCCAGCAGCTTAGCGGAGAACGGGGGTTACGAGCAGTACTTC.

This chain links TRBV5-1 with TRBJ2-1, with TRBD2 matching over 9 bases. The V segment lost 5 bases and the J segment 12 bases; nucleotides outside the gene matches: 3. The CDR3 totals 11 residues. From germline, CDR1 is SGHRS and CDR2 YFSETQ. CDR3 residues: CASSWTSVQFF. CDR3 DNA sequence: TGCGCCAGCAGTTGGACTAGCGTGCAGTTCTTC.